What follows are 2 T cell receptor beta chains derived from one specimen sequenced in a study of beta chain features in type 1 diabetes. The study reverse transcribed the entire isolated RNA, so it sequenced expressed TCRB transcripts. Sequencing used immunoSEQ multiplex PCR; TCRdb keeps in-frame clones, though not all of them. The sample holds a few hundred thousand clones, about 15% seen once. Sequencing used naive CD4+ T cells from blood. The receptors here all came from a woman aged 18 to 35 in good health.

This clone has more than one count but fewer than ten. CDR3 bases: TGTGCCTGGAGTCTAGCCTGGGACGAGCAGTACTTC. It codes for CAWSLAWDEQYF. The chain recombines TRBV30 with TRBJ2-7; D might be TRBD2 (5 bases). Trimming took off 2 bases at V and 5 bases at J, with 10 bases between the two ends. This CDR3 has 12 amino acids. CDR1 and CDR2 (germline): GTSNPN, SVGIG (reference sequence).

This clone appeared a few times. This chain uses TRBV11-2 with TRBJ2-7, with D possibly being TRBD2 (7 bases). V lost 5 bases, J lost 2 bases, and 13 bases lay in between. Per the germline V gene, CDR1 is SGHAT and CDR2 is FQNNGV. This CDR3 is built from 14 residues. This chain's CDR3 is CASSTRGGPYEQYF. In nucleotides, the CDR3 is TGTGCCAGCAGCACCCGCGGGGGCCCCTACGAGCAGTACTTC.